Listed here are 6 T cell receptor beta chains from one sample, sequenced in a study of OX40 agonist ivuxolimab in advanced cancers. The assay was immunoSEQ multiplex PCR, and TCRdb's table has in-frame clones only and misses some. The sample holds 40,000 to 50,000 clones, 85% seen once. This specimen was CD4+ or CD8+ T cells sorted from blood, taken in a trial of the OX40 agonist ivuxolimab. These receptors were collected from an adult with an advanced solid tumor such as melanoma, head and neck, liver or kidney cancer.

On this clone itself: Other DNA sequences in the same sample also yield this CDR3. The chain links TRBV5-1 to TRBJ2-1, with 8 bases lining up with TRBD2. The V gene's germline CDR1 is SGHRS and CDR2 YFSETQ. There are 14 residues in the CDR3. Trimming cost V 5 bases and J 2 bases; bases outside gene matches: 3. The CDR3 sequence: CASSLAGAYNEQFF. In nucleotides, the CDR3 is TGCGCCAGCAGTCTAGCGGGCGCCTACAATGAGCAGTTCTTC.

The chain is built from TRBV9 and TRBJ2-5, with D hard to call. This CDR3 region has 14 residues. CDR1 SGDLS and CDR2 YYNGEE come from the germline V gene. V was shortened by 0 bases and J by 0 bases, with 6 bases between the two germline ends. DNA of the CDR3: TGTGCCAGCAGCGTAGGCTGGTACCAAGAGACCCAGTACTTC. Residues: CASSVGWYQETQYF.

The chain couples TRBV5-1 to TRBJ2-6; D remains unclear. This CDR3 is built from 15 residues. In germline, CDR1 is SGHRS, CDR2 YFSETQ. The V end lost 9 bases, the J end lost 1 base, and 14 bases lay between the germline ends. The CDR3 DNA is TGCGCCACCTCTACCCTTGGGTCTGGGGCCAACGTCCTGACTTTC. Translated: CATSTLGSGANVLTF.

The chain uses TRBV10-2 and TRBJ2-7; D remains ambiguous. Germline-derived CDR1 and CDR2 are WSHSY and SAAADI. The CDR3 extends over 15 amino acids. V was pared by 0 bases and J by 3 bases, with 12 bases between. Written as DNA, the CDR3 is TGCGCCAGCAGTGAGTCGCCCGGGTGGGACTACGAGCAGTACTTC. Its protein is CASSESPGWDYEQYF.

The chain is built from TRBV6-1 and TRBJ2-1; D ambiguous. This CDR3 is 14 amino acids long. The V end lost 3 bases, the J end lost 4 bases, and 10 bases lay between the germline ends. Germline V gene lookup returns CDR1 MNHNS and CDR2 SASEGT. CDR3 DNA: TGTGCCAGCAGTGAGAGGCACAGTTACAATGAGCAGTTCTTC. Amino acid sequence: CASSERHSYNEQFF.

The rearrangement joins TRBV7-3 to TRBJ2-3; D is undetermined. V was shortened by 3 bases and J by 4 bases, with 8 bases between the two germline ends. From germline, CDR1 is SGHTA and CDR2 FQGTGA. There are 13 residues in the CDR3. CDR3 DNA sequence: TGTGCCAGCAGCTTCTCCCAGGCAGATACGCAGTATTTT. Translating it yields CASSFSQADTQYF.